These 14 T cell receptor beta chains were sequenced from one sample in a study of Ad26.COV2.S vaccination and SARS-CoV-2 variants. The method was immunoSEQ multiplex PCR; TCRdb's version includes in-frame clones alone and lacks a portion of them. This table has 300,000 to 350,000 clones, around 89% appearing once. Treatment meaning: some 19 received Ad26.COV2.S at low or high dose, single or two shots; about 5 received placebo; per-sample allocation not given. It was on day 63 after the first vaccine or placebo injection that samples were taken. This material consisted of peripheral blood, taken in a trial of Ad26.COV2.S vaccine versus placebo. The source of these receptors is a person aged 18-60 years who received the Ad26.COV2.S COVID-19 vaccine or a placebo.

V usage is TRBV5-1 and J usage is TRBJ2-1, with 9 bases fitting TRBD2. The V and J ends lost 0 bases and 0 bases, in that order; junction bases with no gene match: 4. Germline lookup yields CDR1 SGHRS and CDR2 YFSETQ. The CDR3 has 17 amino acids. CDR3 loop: CASSLVLAGGSYNEQFF. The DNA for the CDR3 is TGCGCCAGCAGCTTGGTACTAGCGGGCGGCTCCTACAATGAGCAGTTCTTC.

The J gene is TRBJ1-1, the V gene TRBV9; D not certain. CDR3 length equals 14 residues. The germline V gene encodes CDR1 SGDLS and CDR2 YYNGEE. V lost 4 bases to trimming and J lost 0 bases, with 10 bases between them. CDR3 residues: CASSLSLMNTEAFF. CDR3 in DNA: TGTGCCAGCAGCTTGTCTCTTATGAACACTGAAGCTTTCTTT. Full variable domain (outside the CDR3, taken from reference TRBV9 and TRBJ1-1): DSGVTQTPKHLITATGQRVTLRCSPRSGDLSVYWYQQSLDQGLQFLIQYYNGEERAKGNILERFSAQQFPDLHSELNLSSLELGDSALYFCASSLSLMNTEAFFGQGTRLTVV.

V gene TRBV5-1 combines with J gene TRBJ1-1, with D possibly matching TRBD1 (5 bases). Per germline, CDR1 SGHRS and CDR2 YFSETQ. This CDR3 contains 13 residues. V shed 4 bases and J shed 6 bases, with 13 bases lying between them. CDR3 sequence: CASSRGSDAEAFF. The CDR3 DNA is TGCGCCAGCAGCCGGGGCAGTGACGCTGAAGCTTTCTTT.

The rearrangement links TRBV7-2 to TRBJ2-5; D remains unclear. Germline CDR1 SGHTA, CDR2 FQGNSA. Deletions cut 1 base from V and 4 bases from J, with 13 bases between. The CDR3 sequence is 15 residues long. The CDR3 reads CASSLDASSLETQYF. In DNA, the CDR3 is TGTGCCAGCAGCTTAGATGCCAGCTCATTAGAGACCCAGTACTTC. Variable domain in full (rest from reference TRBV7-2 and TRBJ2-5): GAGVSQSPSNKVTEKGKDVELRCDPISGHTALYWYRQSLGQGLEFLIYFQGNSAPDKSGLPSDRFSAERTGGSVSTLTIQRTQQEDSAVYLCASSLDASSLETQYFGPGTRLLVL.

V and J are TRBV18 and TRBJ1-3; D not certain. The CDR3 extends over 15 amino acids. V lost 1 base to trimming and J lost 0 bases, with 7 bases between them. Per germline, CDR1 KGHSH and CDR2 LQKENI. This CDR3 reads CASSPRAGSGNTIYF. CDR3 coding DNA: TGTGCCAGCTCACCACGTGCAGGCTCTGGAAACACCATATATTTT. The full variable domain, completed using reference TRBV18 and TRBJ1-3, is NAGVMQNPRHLVRRRGQEARLRCSPMKGHSHVYWYRQLPEEGLKFMVYLQKENIIDESGMPKERFSAEFPKEGPSILRIQQVVRGDSAAYFCASSPRAGSGNTIYFGEGSWLTVV.

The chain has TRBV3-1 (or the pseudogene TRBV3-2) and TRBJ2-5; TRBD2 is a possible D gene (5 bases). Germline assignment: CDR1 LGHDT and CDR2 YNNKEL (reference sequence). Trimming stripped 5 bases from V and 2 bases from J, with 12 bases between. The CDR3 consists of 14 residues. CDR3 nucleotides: TGTGCCAGCAGCTCTCGGGGTCTACAAGAGACCCAGTACTTC. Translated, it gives CASSSRGLQETQYF.

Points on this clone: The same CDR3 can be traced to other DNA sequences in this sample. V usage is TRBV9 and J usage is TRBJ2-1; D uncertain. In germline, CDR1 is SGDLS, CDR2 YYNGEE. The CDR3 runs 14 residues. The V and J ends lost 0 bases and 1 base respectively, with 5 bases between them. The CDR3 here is CASSVGSSYNEQFF. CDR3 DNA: TGTGCCAGCAGCGTAGGGTCATCCTACAATGAGCAGTTCTTC.

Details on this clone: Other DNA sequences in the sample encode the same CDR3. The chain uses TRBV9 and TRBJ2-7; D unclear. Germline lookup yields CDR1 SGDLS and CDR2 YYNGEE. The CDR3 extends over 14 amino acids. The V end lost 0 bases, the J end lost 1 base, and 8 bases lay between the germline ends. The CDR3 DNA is TGTGCCAGCAGCGTAGGGGCGGATTCCTACGAGCAGTACTTC. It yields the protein CASSVGADSYEQYF. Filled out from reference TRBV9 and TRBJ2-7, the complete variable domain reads DSGVTQTPKHLITATGQRVTLRCSPRSGDLSVYWYQQSLDQGLQFLIQYYNGEERAKGNILERFSAQQFPDLHSELNLSSLELGDSALYFCASSVGADSYEQYFGPGTRLTVT.

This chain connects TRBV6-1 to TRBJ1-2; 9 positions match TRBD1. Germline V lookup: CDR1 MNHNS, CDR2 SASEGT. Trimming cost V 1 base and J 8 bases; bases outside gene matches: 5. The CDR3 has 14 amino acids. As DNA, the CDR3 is TGTGCCAGCAGTGAAGTGGGACAGGGCGGCGGCTACACCTTC. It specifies CASSEVGQGGGYTF.

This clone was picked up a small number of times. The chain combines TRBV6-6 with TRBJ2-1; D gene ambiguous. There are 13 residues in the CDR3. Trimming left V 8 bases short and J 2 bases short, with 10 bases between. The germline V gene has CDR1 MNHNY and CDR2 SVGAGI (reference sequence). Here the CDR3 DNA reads TGTGCCAGCGGCGGTCTACCCTACAATGAGCAGTTCTTC. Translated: CASGGLPYNEQFF.

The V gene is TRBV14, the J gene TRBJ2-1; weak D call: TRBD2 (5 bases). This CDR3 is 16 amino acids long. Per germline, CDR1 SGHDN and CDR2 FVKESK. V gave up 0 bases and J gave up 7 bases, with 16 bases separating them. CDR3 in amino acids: CASSQEMGSVRNEQFF. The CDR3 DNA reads TGTGCCAGCAGCCAAGAAATGGGGAGTGTTAGAAATGAGCAGTTCTTC.

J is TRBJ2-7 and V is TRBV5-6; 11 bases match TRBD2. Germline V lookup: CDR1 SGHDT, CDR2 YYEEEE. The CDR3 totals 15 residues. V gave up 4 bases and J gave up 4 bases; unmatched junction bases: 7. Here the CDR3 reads CASSPWPSGRYEQYF. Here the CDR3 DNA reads TGTGCCAGCAGCCCCTGGCCTAGCGGGAGGTACGAGCAGTACTTC.

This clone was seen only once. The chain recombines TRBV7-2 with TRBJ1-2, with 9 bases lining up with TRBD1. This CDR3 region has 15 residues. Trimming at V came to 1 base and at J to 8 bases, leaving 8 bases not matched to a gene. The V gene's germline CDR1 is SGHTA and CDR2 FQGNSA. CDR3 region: CASSLGSGQGSGYTF. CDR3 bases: TGTGCCAGCAGCTTAGGCTCGGGACAGGGATCCGGCTACACCTTC.

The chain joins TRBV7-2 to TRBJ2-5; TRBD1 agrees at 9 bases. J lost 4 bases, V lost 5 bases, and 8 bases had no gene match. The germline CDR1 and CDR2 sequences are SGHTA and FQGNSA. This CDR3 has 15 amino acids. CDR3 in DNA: TGTGCCAGCAGCGCCGGGGACAGGGTGAGAGAGACCCAGTACTTC. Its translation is CASSAGDRVRETQYF.